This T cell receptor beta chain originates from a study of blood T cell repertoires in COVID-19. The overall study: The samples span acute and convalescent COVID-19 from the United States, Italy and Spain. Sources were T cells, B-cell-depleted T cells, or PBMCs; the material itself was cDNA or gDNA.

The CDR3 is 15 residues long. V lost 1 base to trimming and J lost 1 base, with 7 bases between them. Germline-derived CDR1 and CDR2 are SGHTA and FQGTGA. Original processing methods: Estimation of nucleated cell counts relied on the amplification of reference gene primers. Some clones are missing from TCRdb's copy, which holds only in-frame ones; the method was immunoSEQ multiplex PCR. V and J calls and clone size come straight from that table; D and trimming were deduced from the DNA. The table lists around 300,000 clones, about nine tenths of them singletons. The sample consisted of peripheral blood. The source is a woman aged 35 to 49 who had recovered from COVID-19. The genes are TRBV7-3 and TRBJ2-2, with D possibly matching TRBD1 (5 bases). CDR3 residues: CASSLKGWNTGELFF. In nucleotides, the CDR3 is TGTGCCAGCAGCTTAAAGGGGTGGAACACCGGGGAGCTGTTTTTT.